This T cell receptor beta chain derives from a study of blood T cell repertoires in COVID-19. Clones were sequenced by immunoSEQ multiplex PCR, and TCRdb holds only the in-frame ones, with some missing. The sample consists of about 200,000 clones, more than 80% of them appearing once. The CDR3 is 15 amino acids. V lost 4 bases, J lost 0 bases, and 12 bases lay in between. From germline, CDR1 is ENHRY and CDR2 SYGVKD. The clonotype originates from a man younger than 45 who had recovered from COVID-19. The source material was PBMCs or T cells enriched from blood (not recorded which). The V and J genes are TRBV10-3 and TRBJ1-1; D is uncertain. CDR3 protein: CAISGGRGMNTEAFF. CDR3 DNA: TGTGCCATCAGTGGGGGTCGGGGAATGAACACTGAAGCTTTCTTT.